The entry that follows covers one T cell receptor beta chain sequence. Antigen: not known. This entry belongs to a study of regulatory T cells. Every patient with CD3G deficiency had evidence of autoimmunity. At testing, patients were 2 to 39 years old, with reduced naive and increased memory T-cell proportions. CD4+ cells were sorted into CD25-high CD127-low regulatory cells and CD25-low CD127-high conventional cells. Primers: 52 TRBV forward and 13 TRBJ reverse. Data came from immunoSEQ multiplex PCR; TCRdb stores just in-frame clones and leaves some out. This sample has around 29,000 clones; about 93% occur once, and the top ten carry 0.75% to 1%. General study results and limits: Hydrophobic residues at CDR3 positions 6 and 7 were enriched in conventional CD4+ T cells of CD3G-deficient patients. Skewed V and J usage and few unique V-J pairs marked patient repertoires, most in Tregs.

The source is a child aged 2 to 15 with CD3G deficiency. Sequencing was carried out using conventional CD4+ T cells sorted from blood.

In nucleotides, the CDR3 is TGCGCCAGCAGCTCTCATTTTGACACAGATACGCAGTATTTT. Translation gives CASSSHFDTDTQYF. The chain recombines TRBV5-1 with TRBJ2-3; no reliable D call. Looked up from germline, CDR1 is SGHRS and CDR2 is YFSETQ. The CDR3 loop spans 14 amino acids. Between the trimmed V and J ends, which lost 3 bases and 2 bases, there was a span of 10 bases.